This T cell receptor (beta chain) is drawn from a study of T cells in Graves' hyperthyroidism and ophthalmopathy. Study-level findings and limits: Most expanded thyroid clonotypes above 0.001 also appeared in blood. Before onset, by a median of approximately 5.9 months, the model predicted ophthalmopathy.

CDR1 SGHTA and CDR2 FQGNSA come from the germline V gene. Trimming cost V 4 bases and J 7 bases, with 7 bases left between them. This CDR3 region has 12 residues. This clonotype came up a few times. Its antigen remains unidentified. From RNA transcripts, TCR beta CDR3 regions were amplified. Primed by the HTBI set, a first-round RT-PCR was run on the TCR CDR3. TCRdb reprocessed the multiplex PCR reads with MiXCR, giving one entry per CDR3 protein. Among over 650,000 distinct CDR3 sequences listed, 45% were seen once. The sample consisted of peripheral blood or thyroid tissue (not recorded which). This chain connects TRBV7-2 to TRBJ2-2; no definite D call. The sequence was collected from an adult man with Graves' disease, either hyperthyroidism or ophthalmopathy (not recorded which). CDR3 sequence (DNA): TGTGCCAGCAGCTATGTGATCGGGGAGCTGTTTTTT. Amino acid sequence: CASSYVIGELFF.